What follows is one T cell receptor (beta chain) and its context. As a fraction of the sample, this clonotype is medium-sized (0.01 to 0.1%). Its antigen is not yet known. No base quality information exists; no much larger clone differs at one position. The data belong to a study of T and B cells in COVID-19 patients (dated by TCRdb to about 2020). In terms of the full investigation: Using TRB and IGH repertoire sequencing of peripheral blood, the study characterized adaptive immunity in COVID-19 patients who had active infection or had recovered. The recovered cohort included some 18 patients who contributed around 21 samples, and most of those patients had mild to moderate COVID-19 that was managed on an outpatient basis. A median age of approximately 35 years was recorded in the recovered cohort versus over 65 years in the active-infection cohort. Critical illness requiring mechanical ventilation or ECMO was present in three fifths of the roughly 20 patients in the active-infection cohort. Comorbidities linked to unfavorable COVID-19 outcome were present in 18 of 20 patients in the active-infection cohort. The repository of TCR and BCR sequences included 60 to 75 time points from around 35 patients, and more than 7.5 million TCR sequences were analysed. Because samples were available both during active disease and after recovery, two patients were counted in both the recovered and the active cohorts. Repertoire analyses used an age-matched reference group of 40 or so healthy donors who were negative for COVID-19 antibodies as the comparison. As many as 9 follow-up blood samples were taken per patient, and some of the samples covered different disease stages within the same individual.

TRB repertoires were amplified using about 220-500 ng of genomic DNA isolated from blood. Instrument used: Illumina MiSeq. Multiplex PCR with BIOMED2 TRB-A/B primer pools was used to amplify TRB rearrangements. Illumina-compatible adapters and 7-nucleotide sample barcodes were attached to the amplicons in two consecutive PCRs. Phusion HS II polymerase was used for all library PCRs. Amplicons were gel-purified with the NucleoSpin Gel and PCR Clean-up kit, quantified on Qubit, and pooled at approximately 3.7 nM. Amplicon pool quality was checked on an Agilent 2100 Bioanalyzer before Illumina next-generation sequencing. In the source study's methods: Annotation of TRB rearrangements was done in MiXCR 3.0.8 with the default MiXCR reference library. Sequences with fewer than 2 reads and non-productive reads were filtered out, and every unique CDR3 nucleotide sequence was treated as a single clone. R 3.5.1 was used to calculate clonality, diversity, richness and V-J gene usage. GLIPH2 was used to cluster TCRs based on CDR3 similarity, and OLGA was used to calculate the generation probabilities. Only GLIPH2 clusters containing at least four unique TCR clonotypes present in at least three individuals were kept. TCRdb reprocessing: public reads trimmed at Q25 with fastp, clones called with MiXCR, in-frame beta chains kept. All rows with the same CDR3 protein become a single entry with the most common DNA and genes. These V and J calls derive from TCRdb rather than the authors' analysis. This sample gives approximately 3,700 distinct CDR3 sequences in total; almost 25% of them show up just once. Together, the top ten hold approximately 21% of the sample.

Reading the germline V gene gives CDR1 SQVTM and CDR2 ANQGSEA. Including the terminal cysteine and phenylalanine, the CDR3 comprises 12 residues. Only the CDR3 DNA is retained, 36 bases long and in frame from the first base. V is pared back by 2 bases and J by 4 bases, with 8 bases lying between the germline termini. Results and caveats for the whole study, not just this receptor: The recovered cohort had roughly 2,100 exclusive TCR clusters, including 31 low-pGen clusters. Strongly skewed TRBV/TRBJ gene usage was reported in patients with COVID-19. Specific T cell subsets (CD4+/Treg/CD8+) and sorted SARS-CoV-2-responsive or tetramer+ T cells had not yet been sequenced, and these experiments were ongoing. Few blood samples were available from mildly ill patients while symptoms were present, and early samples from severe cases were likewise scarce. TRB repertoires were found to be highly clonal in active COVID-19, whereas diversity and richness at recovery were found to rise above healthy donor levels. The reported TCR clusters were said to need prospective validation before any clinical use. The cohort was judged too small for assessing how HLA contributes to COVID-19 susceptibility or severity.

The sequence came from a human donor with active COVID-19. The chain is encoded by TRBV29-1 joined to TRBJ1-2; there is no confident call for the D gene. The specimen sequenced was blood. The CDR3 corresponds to CSVERFSYGYTF. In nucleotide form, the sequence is TGCAGCGTTGAACGGTTCAGCTATGGCTACACCTTC.